This T cell receptor beta chain was profiled in a study of tumor-infiltrating lymphocytes in primary liver carcinoma. Researchers drew blood RNA from unsorted whole blood and extracted germline DNA as well. A sample of roughly 3.8 milliliters of peripheral blood was taken before surgery. The germline CDR1 and CDR2 sequences are SGHVS and FQNEAQ. V was cut by 2 bases and J by 0 bases, with 13 bases left in between. The CDR3 has 16 residues. From approximately 0.5 ug of total RNA, TCR beta-specific cDNA was reverse-transcribed using a constant-region primer. Three nested multiplex PCR rounds, a slightly modified ARM-PCR method, built the TCR beta libraries. In the first two PCR rounds, TRBV1-TRBV30 forward primers were paired with a C-beta reverse primer, and each round lasted about 10 cycles. In TCRdb, the multiplex PCR reads were re-called with MiXCR into one record per CDR3 protein. The repertoire consists of around 170,000 distinct CDR3 sequences, with around 60% occurring once and the leading ten covering approximately 70%.

V is TRBV7-8 and J is TRBJ1-2; D gene unclear. Sequences were obtained from peripheral blood. The receptor was isolated from a man aged 40-55 years with primary liver carcinoma and hepatitis B virus infection. CDR3 amino acids: CASSLIPYTTNYGYTF. The CDR3 DNA follows: TGTGCCAGCAGCTTAATACCGTACACGACTAACTATGGCTACACCTTC.